A selection of T cell receptor beta chains follows, all from one sample in a study of blood T cell repertoires in COVID-19. Data came from immunoSEQ multiplex PCR; TCRdb stores just in-frame clones and leaves some out. Altogether under 200,000 clones are present, around 81% being singletons, with the ten largest covering approximately 11%. The source material was peripheral blood. These receptors all come from a man between 65 and 85 years old with active or convalescent COVID-19. CDR3s include the opening cysteine and the closing phenylalanine or tryptophan. Each record gives: clone size, D gene, J gene, V gene, CDR3 DNA, CDR3 protein. D genes are given only for firm matches. Clone size is not always given. Where it is, it says once, few, many or a class for expanded clones.

NA | NA | TRBJ1-1 | TRBV6-1 | TGTGCCAGCAGTGAAAACCCAGGGATGAACACTGAAGCTTTCTTT | CASSENPGMNTEAFF
NA | NA | TRBJ1-5 | TRBV6-2/TRBV6-3 | TGTGCCAGCAGTTACGGGGCACGCAATCAGCCCCAGCATTTT | CASSYGARNQPQHF
few | TRBD1 | TRBJ1-4 | TRBV11-2 | TGTGCCAGCAGCTTAGGGGACAGGGTGAGGGAAAAACTGTTTTTT | CASSLGDRVREKLFF
NA | TRBD1 | TRBJ2-3 | TRBV19 | TGTGCCAGTAACGACAGGGCAGATACGCAGTATTTT | CASNDRADTQYF
NA | NA | TRBJ1-2 | TRBV12-3/TRBV12-4 | TGTGCCAGCAGTTTCAGGAGGGACTATGGCTACACCTTC | CASSFRRDYGYTF
NA | NA | TRBJ2-1 | TRBV27 | TGTGCCAGCAGTGGGCTAGCGCCGTACAATGAGCAGTTCTTC | CASSGLAPYNEQFF
NA | TRBD1 | TRBJ1-3 | TRBV7-2 | TGTGCCAGCAGCCCAGACAGGGGGCCAAACACCATATATTTT | CASSPDRGPNTIYF
few | TRBD1 | TRBJ2-7 | TRBV6-5 | TGTGCCAGCGATACGGCAGGGGGTTCCTACGAGCAGTACTTC | CASDTAGGSYEQYF
NA | NA | TRBJ1-3 | TRBV19 | TGTGCCAGTAGTATAAGTGGGAGCAGCATCTCTGGAAACACCATATATTTT | CASSISGSSISGNTIYF
NA | NA | TRBJ2-5 | TRBV30 | TGTGCCTGGAGTAGGGACTCACAAGAGACCCAGTACTTC | CAWSRDSQETQYF
NA | NA | TRBJ1-5 | TRBV28 | TGTGCCAGCAGTCCTGACAGGATTAGCAATCAGCCCCAGCATTTT | CASSPDRISNQPQHF
once | NA | TRBJ2-1 | TRBV10-1 | TGCGCCAGCAGTGATGGCAGAAGCTCCTACAATGAGCAGTTCTTC | CASSDGRSSYNEQFF
NA | NA | TRBJ2-1 | TRBV25-1 | TGTGCCAGCAGTGATAGCGGAAGAGTCTTAAATGAGCAGTTCTTC | CASSDSGRVLNEQFF
once | NA | TRBJ1-4 | TRBV15 | TGTGCCACCAGCAGAGAGGGAACAGGGAATGAAAAACTGTTTTTT | CATSREGTGNEKLFF
NA | NA | TRBJ2-1 | TRBV11-2 | TGTGCCAGCAGCCCGGGGGTAGGGGCCTACAATGAGCAGTTCTTC | CASSPGVGAYNEQFF
NA | NA | TRBJ2-1 | TRBV7-9 | TGTGCCAGCAGCTTAGGGAGTTACAGGGTGGGTGGATTCGCTGAGCAGTTCTTC | CASSLGSYRVGGFAEQFF
NA | NA | TRBJ2-4 | TRBV6-5 | TGTGCCAGCAGTTACAACCGGGCCACCAGGGAGTACTTC | CASSYNRATREYF
NA | TRBD2 | TRBJ2-1 | TRBV5-1 | TGCGCCAGCAGCCCCCGTGGGACTAGCGACAATGAGCAGTTCTTC | CASSPRGTSDNEQFF
NA | NA | TRBJ1-1 | TRBV6-2/TRBV6-3 | TGTGCCAGCAGTTACTCGAGGGGGTTCGCTTTCTTT | CASSYSRGFAFF
NA | TRBD1 | TRBJ2-1 | TRBV2 | TGTGCCAGCATTTCAGGACAGGGCTCCTACAATGAGCAGTTCTTC | CASISGQGSYNEQFF
NA | NA | TRBJ2-3 | TRBV5-1 | TGCGCCAGCAGCTTGGGAATAGGAGGGTCCGATACGCAGTATTTT | CASSLGIGGSDTQYF
NA | TRBD1 | TRBJ1-2 | TRBV12-3/TRBV12-4 | TGTGCCAGCAGTTTAGGACAGGGGAACGGCTACACCTTC | CASSLGQGNGYTF
NA | TRBD1 | TRBJ1-1 | TRBV6-6 | TGTGCCAGCAGCCCGGGACAGGGAAGCATGAACACTGAAGCTTTCTTT | CASSPGQGSMNTEAFF
NA | NA | TRBJ1-1 | TRBV27 | TGTGCCAGCAGTTTATGGGCAGAAGAGAATGAAGCTTTCTTT | CASSLWAEENEAFF
NA | NA | TRBJ1-1 | TRBV12-3/TRBV12-4 | TGTGCCAGCAGGCGGGAGGCGAACACTGAAGCTTTCTTT | CASRREANTEAFF
few | TRBD2 | TRBJ2-7 | TRBV5-4 | TGTGCCAGCACCCCGCGGGGGAGCTCCTACGAGCAGTACTTC | CASTPRGSSYEQYF
NA | TRBD1 | TRBJ1-4 | TRBV19 | TGTGCCAGTGGACCCGGGACAGGGGGTGAGGAAAAACTGTTTTTT | CASGPGTGGEEKLFF
NA | TRBD1 | TRBJ1-2 | TRBV18 | TGTGCCAGCTCAAAAGGACAGGACCCCTATGGCTACACCTTC | CASSKGQDPYGYTF
NA | NA | TRBJ1-4 | TRBV15 | TGTGCCACCAGCAGAGACAGGGTTTCCAATGAAAAACTGTTTTTT | CATSRDRVSNEKLFF
NA | NA | TRBJ1-5 | TRBV7-2 | TGTGCCAGCAGCAAAATCGGCAGACAAGGCCACCAGCCCCAGCATTTT | CASSKIGRQGHQPQHF
NA | TRBD1 | TRBJ2-5 | TRBV29-1 | TGCAGCGTAAGGGACAGGGGGCCGCAAGAGACCCAGTACTTC | CSVRDRGPQETQYF
NA | NA | TRBJ2-1 | TRBV7-9 | TGTGCCAGCAGCTCCGAGGAGCCTAACAATGAGCAGTTCTTC | CASSSEEPNNEQFF
NA | TRBD2 | TRBJ2-7 | TRBV6-5 | TGTGCCAGCAGTCCTAGCGGGAGGCTCGGCGAGCAGTACTTC | CASSPSGRLGEQYF
NA | NA | TRBJ2-5 | TRBV5-1 | TGCGCCAGCAGCTTGGTGGGGAGACTCCAAGAGACCCAGTACTTC | CASSLVGRLQETQYF
NA | TRBD1 | TRBJ1-2 | TRBV27 | TGTGCCAGCTCCTACTCAGGACAGGGGGCGTCTGGCTACACCTTC | CASSYSGQGASGYTF
few | NA | TRBJ2-2 | TRBV2 | TGTGCCAGCAGCGGGACTTTTTACACCGGGGAGCTGTTTTTT | CASSGTFYTGELFF
NA | NA | TRBJ1-1 | TRBV7-8 | TGTGCCAGCAGCTTAGGTGGCAGTTTGACTGAAGCTTTCTTT | CASSLGGSLTEAFF
NA | TRBD1 | TRBJ2-2 | TRBV6-5 | TGTGCCAGCAGTTACTCGTGGACAGGGGGCGACGGGGAGCTGTTTTTT | CASSYSWTGGDGELFF
NA | TRBD2 | TRBJ2-5 | TRBV5-1 | TGCGCCAGCAGGGGACTAGCGGGGGCAGAGACCCAGTACTTC | CASRGLAGAETQYF
NA | TRBD1 | TRBJ1-2 | TRBV28 | TGTGCCAGCAGCACAACAGGGGGCGGGTATGGCTACACCTTC | CASSTTGGGYGYTF
NA | NA | TRBJ1-1 | TRBV5-8 | TGTGCCAGCAGCTTGGAGGACAGACTTTACACTGAAGCTTTCTTT | CASSLEDRLYTEAFF
NA | TRBD1 | TRBJ1-4 | TRBV6-6 | TGTGCCAGCAGTAGGGGGACAGTTAATGAAAAACTGTTTTTT | CASSRGTVNEKLFF
NA | NA | TRBJ1-6 | TRBV19 | TGTGCCAGTAGTATTCTGAGCTCCTATAATTCACCCCTCCACTTT | CASSILSSYNSPLHF
NA | TRBD2 | TRBJ2-4 | TRBV28 | TGTGCCAGCACCCAGGGTAGCGGGAGGGCCAGGGGTGCCAAAAACATTCAGTACTTC | CASTQGSGRARGAKNIQYF
NA | NA | TRBJ1-1 | TRBV11-2 | TGTGCCAGCAGCTTACAGGGGACTGAAGCTTTCTTT | CASSLQGTEAFF
NA | TRBD1 | TRBJ2-7 | TRBV5-1 | TGCGCCAGCAGGGCGGGGACAGGGGTATCCTACGAGCAGTACTTC | CASRAGTGVSYEQYF
NA | NA | TRBJ1-4 | TRBV5-5 | TGTGCCAGCAGCCCCGCGGGGGTGGAAGAAAAACTGTTTTTT | CASSPAGVEEKLFF
NA | NA | TRBJ2-3 | TRBV10-3 | TGTGCCATCAGTGAGTCGGACCCGAGAGGGGATACGCAGTATTTT | CAISESDPRGDTQYF
NA | NA | TRBJ1-1 | TRBV30 | TGTGCCTGGAGTGTAGGAGGGGTGGGGAACACTGAAGCTTTCTTT | CAWSVGGVGNTEAFF
NA | NA | TRBJ1-2 | TRBV3-1/TRBV3-2 | TGTGCCAGCAGCCAAGGTAACCTTGCAGCGTACTATGGCTACACCTTC | CASSQGNLAAYYGYTF
once | TRBD2 | TRBJ2-2 | TRBV5-4 | TGTGCCAGCAGCTTGAGAGCGGGGGGGACCGGGGAGCTGTTTTTT | CASSLRAGGTGELFF
NA | NA | TRBJ2-7 | TRBV9 | TGTGCCAGCAGCGTCGGACTGGCCCAATACGACGAGCAGTACTTC | CASSVGLAQYDEQYF